What follows are 18 T cell receptor beta chains derived from one specimen sequenced in a study of beta chain features in type 1 diabetes. The study reverse transcribed the entire isolated RNA, so it sequenced expressed TCRB transcripts. The table came from immunoSEQ multiplex PCR; TCRdb's copy has only in-frame clones and leaves some out. Of about 210,000 clones detected, 11% appear once; the ten largest clones hold approximately 1.4%. The sequenced sample was central memory CD4+ T cells from blood. The receptors were sampled from a man aged 18 to 30 in good health.

The CDR3: CASSTGQGFYEQYF. DNA for the CDR3: TGCGCCAGCAGCACGGGACAGGGGTTCTACGAGCAGTACTTC. This rearrangement joins TRBV5-1 to TRBJ2-7, with 10 bases that match TRBD1. Germline-derived CDR1 and CDR2 are SGHRS and YFSETQ. This CDR3 has 14 amino acids. Trimming at V came to 4 bases and at J to 3 bases, leaving 4 bases not matched to a gene.

The chain links TRBV30 to TRBJ2-5; no definite D call. V gave up 2 bases and J gave up 2 bases, with 0 bases separating them. Germline V lookup: CDR1 GTSNPN, CDR2 SVGIG (reference sequence). This CDR3 spans 10 amino acids. The chain's CDR3 is CAWSQETQYF. In nucleotides, the CDR3 is TGTGCCTGGAGTCAAGAGACCCAGTACTTC.

V and J are TRBV6-1 and TRBJ2-7; D unresolved. This CDR3 has 12 amino acids. Germline CDR1 and CDR2: MNHNS and SASEGT. V was trimmed by 4 bases and J by 4 bases, leaving 8 bases between them. CDR3 loop: CASSAVGYEQYF. In DNA form, the CDR3 reads TGTGCCAGCAGTGCCGTGGGTTACGAGCAGTACTTC.

The rearrangement links TRBV9 to TRBJ1-1; no firm D call. The CDR3 is made up of 15 amino acids. V lost 0 bases to trimming and J lost 0 bases, with 9 bases between them. Per germline, CDR1 SGDLS and CDR2 YYNGEE. The CDR3 here is CASSVGGNMNTEAFF. Written as DNA, the CDR3 is TGTGCCAGCAGCGTAGGCGGTAACATGAACACTGAAGCTTTCTTT.

This clone was observed a few times. This chain joins TRBV27 and TRBJ2-1; tentative D call: TRBD2 (6 bases). V was trimmed by 2 bases and J by 8 bases, leaving 10 bases between them. The CDR3 totals 13 residues. CDR1 MNHEY and CDR2 SMNVEV come from the germline V gene (reference sequence). CDR3 nucleotides: TGTGCCAGCAGTTTAAAAAGACTAGATGAGCAGTTCTTC. Residues: CASSLKRLDEQFF.

This clone was seen more than once but under ten times. The rearrangement joins TRBV27 to TRBJ1-5, with TRBD1 identical over 7 bases. CDR3 length: 17 amino acids. V was clipped by 5 bases and J by 1 base; unmatched bases: 11. The germline V gene encodes CDR1 MNHEY and CDR2 SMNVEV (reference sequence). CDR3 amino acids: CASSLKPQGFSNQPQHF. The CDR3 DNA reads as TGTGCCAGCAGTCTGAAACCACAGGGGTTCAGCAATCAGCCCCAGCATTTT.

The rearrangement joins TRBV6-4 to TRBJ2-1; either TRBD1 or TRBD2 may fit D (5 bases each). The V gene lost 3 bases and the J gene lost 4 bases, with 13 bases spanning the gap. The CDR3 has 15 amino acids. Germline CDR1 is MRHNA and CDR2 is SNTAGT. The CDR3 is CASSEETGPYNEQFF. CDR3 DNA sequence: TGTGCCAGCAGTGAGGAGACGGGACCATACAATGAGCAGTTCTTC.

The rearrangement uses TRBV10-3 and TRBJ2-7; 8 nucleotides agree with TRBD2. The CDR3 contains 17 residues. Germline lookup yields CDR1 ENHRY and CDR2 SYGVKD. J gave up 4 bases and V 4 bases, and 15 bases lay outside the gene matches. The DNA for the CDR3 is TGTGCCATCAGTGGGGCCCCCATGAGGGAGCGGGGGTACGAGCAGTACTTC. It translates to CAISGAPMRERGYEQYF.

V gene TRBV11-2 combines with J gene TRBJ2-1; D call uncertain. The V gene lost 2 bases and the J gene lost 6 bases, with 11 bases spanning the gap. The CDR3 contains 14 residues. From germline, CDR1 is SGHAT and CDR2 FQNNGV. The CDR3: CASSLFLGSNEQFF. The CDR3 nucleotides are TGTGCCAGCAGCTTATTTCTGGGTTCCAATGAGCAGTTCTTC.

This clone was observed a few times. The chain joins TRBV6-5 to TRBJ2-7, with 11 bases matching TRBD1. The CDR3 is made up of 13 amino acids. J lost 6 bases, V lost 7 bases, and 5 bases had no gene match. Germline CDR1 is MNHEY and CDR2 is SVGAGI. In DNA form, the CDR3 reads TGTGCCAGCACCTCCGGGACAGGGGGCGAGCAGTACTTC. Translated: CASTSGTGGEQYF.

Many counts were recorded for this clone. The chain couples TRBV6-1 to TRBJ2-7; D is perhaps TRBD1 (6 bases). CDR3 length: 12 amino acids. Germline CDR1 is MNHNS and CDR2 is SASEGT. V was cut by 7 bases and J by 0 bases, with 7 bases left in between. The CDR3 bases are TGTGCCAGCACAGGGGACTCCTACGAGCAGTACTTC. Translated, it gives CASTGDSYEQYF.

This clone has only a few counts. V is TRBV12-5 and J is TRBJ2-1, with 7 bases that match TRBD1. This CDR3 region has 15 residues. In germline, CDR1 is LGHNT, CDR2 FRNRAP. J lost 8 bases, V lost 3 bases, and 10 bases had no gene match. The DNA for the CDR3 is TGTGCTAGTGGTTTTAGCAGGGGGTACGGAGATGAGCAGTTCTTC. Its protein is CASGFSRGYGDEQFF.

This clone was observed a few times. The CDR3 region has the DNA TGTGCCAGCACCCAAGGAGCGGGAGATTCAGATACGCAGTATTTT. Residues: CASTQGAGDSDTQYF. The rearrangement uses TRBV6-5 and TRBJ2-3, with 8 bases matching TRBD2. The CDR3 runs to 15 residues. Per germline, CDR1 MNHEY and CDR2 SVGAGI. The V and J ends lost 7 bases and 4 bases, in that order; junction bases with no gene match: 10.

This clone was seen more than once but under ten times. V gene TRBV7-2 combines with J gene TRBJ2-5, with D perhaps assigned TRBD1 or TRBD2 (5 bases each). This CDR3 comprises 16 residues. V was cut by 6 bases and J by 0 bases, with 17 bases left in between. Germline V CDR1 and CDR2: SGHTA, FQGNSA. DNA for the CDR3: TGTGCCAGCAGATTTACGGGGCGGCGCGACCAAGAGACCCAGTACTTC. Protein: CASRFTGRRDQETQYF.

CDR3 region: CASSVRDRMNTEAFF. As DNA, the CDR3 is TGTGCCAGTAGTGTACGGGACAGGATGAACACTGAAGCTTTCTTT. J is TRBJ1-1 and V is TRBV19; TRBD1 aligns across 8 bases. CDR1 is LNHDA and CDR2 is SQIVND in the germline V gene (reference sequence). Germline trimming cut 5 bases from V and 0 bases from J; bases unmatched to any gene: 5. The CDR3 contains 15 residues.

The gene calls are TRBV5-6 and TRBJ1-5; weak D call: TRBD1 (5 bases). Germline assignment: CDR1 SGHDT and CDR2 YYEEEE. With 3 bases removed from V and 3 bases from J, the gap between germline ends came to 10 bases. The CDR3 is made up of 14 amino acids. The CDR3 DNA reads TGTGCCAGCAGCTCCGGGGGTCTCAATCAGCCCCAGCATTTT. Its translation: CASSSGGLNQPQHF. Using reference TRBV5-6 and TRBJ1-5 for the parts outside the CDR3, the full variable domain is DAGVTQSPTHLIKTRGQQVTLRCSPKSGHDTVSWYQQALGQGPQFIFQYYEEEERQRGNFPDRFSGHQFPNYSSELNVNALLLGDSALYLCASSSGGLNQPQHFGDGTRLSIL.

This clone turned up a few times. The chain employs TRBV7-3 and TRBJ2-5; D not certain. Germline lookup yields CDR1 SGHTA and CDR2 FQGTGA. The length of the CDR3 is 14 residues. The ends were cut back, 1 base at V and 4 bases at J, with 10 bases in the middle. For the CDR3, the DNA is TGTGCCAGCAGCTTAATAGGTATAGGAGAGACCCAGTACTTC. This gives the protein CASSLIGIGETQYF.

This clone was seen a handful of times. The chain joins TRBV29-1 to TRBJ1-2; D perhaps matches TRBD1 (5 bases). The V gene lost 6 bases and the J gene lost 4 bases, with 12 bases spanning the gap. Germline lookup yields CDR1 SQVTM and CDR2 ANQGSEA. The CDR3 extends over 12 amino acids. CDR3 nucleotides: TGCAGCGTATCCCGGGACGGCTATGGCTACACCTTC. Its translation is CSVSRDGYGYTF. The full variable domain, rest sourced from reference TRBV29-1 and TRBJ1-2, is SAVISQKPSRDICQRGTSLTIQCQVDSQVTMMFWYRQQPGQSLTLIATANQGSEATYESGFVIDKFPISRPNLTFSTLTVSNMSPEDSSIYLCSVSRDGYGYTFGSGTRLTVV.